One and the same sample provided the 31 T cell receptor beta chains below, sequenced in a study of T cell changes during pregnancy in multiple sclerosis. Repertoires were generated with immunoSEQ multiplex PCR, while TCRdb's copy carries only in-frame clones and drops some. Of 45,000 to 55,000 clones in the sample, 80% to 95% are singletons; the top ten hold around 0.61%. Sequencing was performed on CD4+ T cells from peripheral blood mononuclear cells, taken after pregnancy. The receptor set was obtained from a female donor in good health, enrolled as a control in a pregnancy study.

The V call is TRBV20-1, the J call TRBJ2-7, with D possibly TRBD2 on 5 matching bases. From germline, CDR1 is DFQATT and CDR2 SNEGSKA (reference sequence). Trimming removed 3 bases at V and 7 bases at J, with 10 bases between. This CDR3 has 11 amino acids. The CDR3 protein is CSASYREEQYF. CDR3 bases: TGCAGTGCTAGCTATAGGGAGGAGCAGTACTTC.

The V and J genes are TRBV2 and TRBJ1-4; the match to TRBD1 covers 7 bases. The V and J ends lost 10 bases and 3 bases, in that order; junction bases with no gene match: 5. The germline CDR1 and CDR2 sequences are SNHLY and FYNNEI. CDR3 size: 13 residues. Here the CDR3 reads CATSDRSNEKLFF. As DNA, the CDR3 is TGTGCCACATCGGACAGGTCTAATGAAAAACTGTTTTTT.

This chain uses TRBV30 with TRBJ1-2; 8 positions agree with TRBD1. There are 13 residues in the CDR3. J gave up 4 bases and V 4 bases, and 5 bases lay outside the gene matches. From germline, CDR1 is GTSNPN and CDR2 SVGIG (reference sequence). The CDR3 spells CAWNRDRPYGYTF. CDR3 sequence (DNA): TGTGCCTGGAACCGGGACAGGCCCTATGGCTACACCTTC.

This chain connects TRBV11-3 to TRBJ2-2; 7 bases agree with TRBD2. V dropped 3 bases and J dropped 3; count of bases not matched to a gene: 7. In germline, CDR1 is SGHNT, CDR2 YENEEA. CDR3 length: 16 amino acids. CDR3 coding DNA: TGTGCCAGCAGCTTCCTGACTAGCACAGACACCGGGGAGCTGTTTTTT. This sequence encodes CASSFLTSTDTGELFF.

This clone has a single count. V usage is TRBV2 and J usage is TRBJ2-7, with TRBD1 identical over 8 bases. Germline V gene data show CDR1 as SNHLY and CDR2 as FYNNEI. The CDR3 loop spans 14 amino acids. V was pared by 4 bases and J by 7 bases, with 9 bases of the junction left unmatched. The CDR3, as DNA: TGTGCCAGCAGTGTTAGCCAGGGGGCTCGTGAGCAGTACTTC. Protein sequence: CASSVSQGAREQYF.

The rearrangement links TRBV5-5 to TRBJ2-5; maybe TRBD1 (5 bases). V lost 1 base to trimming and J lost 4 bases, with 11 bases between them. The CDR3 extends over 14 amino acids. Germline CDR1 SGHKS, CDR2 YYEKEE (reference sequence). The DNA of the CDR3 is TGTGCCAGCAGCTTGTATTCAGGGATAGAGACCCAGTACTTC. Its protein is CASSLYSGIETQYF.

V gene TRBV29-1 combines with J gene TRBJ2-1; TRBD1 agrees at 9 bases. J gave up 4 bases and V 4 bases, and 5 bases lay outside the gene matches. Per the germline V gene, CDR1 is SQVTM and CDR2 is ANQGSEA. The CDR3 spans 14 residues. This CDR3 is CSVAGTGQYNEQFF. The CDR3, as DNA: TGCAGCGTTGCCGGGACAGGGCAGTACAATGAGCAGTTCTTC.

The table lists this clone with a count of one. V usage is TRBV10-3 and J usage is TRBJ2-3; TRBD2 agrees at 7 bases. This CDR3 region has 13 residues. V was pared by 11 bases and J by 4 bases, with 9 bases of the junction left unmatched. Looked up from germline, CDR1 is ENHRY and CDR2 is SYGVKD. The CDR3 DNA reads as TGTGCCGTAAAGGCGGGAGTATCAGATACGCAGTATTTT. Amino acids: CAVKAGVSDTQYF.

A few counts support this clone. This sequence joins TRBV7-9 and TRBJ2-3; 7 nucleotides align to TRBD2. J gave up 6 bases and V 6 bases, and 9 bases lay outside the gene matches. Per the germline V gene, CDR1 is SEHNR and CDR2 is FQNEAQ (reference sequence). The CDR3 is made up of 14 amino acids. CDR3 DNA: TGTGCCAGCAGAAAAGCGGGGACCTCGGATACGCAGTATTTT. As protein: CASRKAGTSDTQYF.

The CDR3 loop reads CASSDPSGEETQYF. DNA of the CDR3: TGCGCCAGCAGCGATCCGTCGGGGGAAGAGACCCAGTACTTC. V usage is TRBV10-2 and J usage is TRBJ2-5, with D maybe TRBD2 (6 bases). This CDR3 spans 14 amino acids. Germline V gene lookup returns CDR1 WSHSY and CDR2 SAAADI. V lost 6 bases to trimming and J lost 3 bases, with 14 bases between them.

This chain connects TRBV29-1 to TRBJ1-2; tentatively, D is TRBD1 (6 bases). In germline, CDR1 is SQVTM, CDR2 ANQGSEA. The CDR3 is 12 amino acids. CDR3 amino acids: CSAGDPDYGYTF. CDR3 coding DNA: TGCAGTGCAGGGGATCCAGACTATGGCTACACCTTC.

This chain joins TRBV18 and TRBJ2-3, with 9 positions matching TRBD1. Germline CDR1 KGHSH, CDR2 LQKENI. The V gene end was trimmed by 5 bases and the J gene end by 3 bases; junction bases not matched to a gene: 6. This CDR3 region has 15 residues. The CDR3 loop is CASSSRDRVTDTQYF. The CDR3 DNA sequence: TGTGCCAGCTCAAGCCGGGACAGGGTGACAGATACGCAGTATTTT.

The CDR3 nucleotides are TGTGCCACCAGCAGAGCGGACAGGGCCGGACACGAGCAGTACTTC. This sequence encodes CATSRADRAGHEQYF. The genes are TRBV15 and TRBJ2-7, with TRBD1 matching 8 bases. J lost 5 bases, V lost 1 base, and 7 bases had no gene match. Germline V lookup: CDR1 LNHNV, CDR2 YYDKDF (reference sequence). The CDR3 loop spans 15 amino acids.

CDR3 region: CASSMTGKKGPQHF. The CDR3 region has the DNA TGTGCCAGTAGTATGACAGGAAAGAAGGGGCCCCAGCATTTT. This chain uses TRBV19 with TRBJ1-5; D perhaps matches TRBD1 (6 bases). The CDR3 contains 14 residues. Trimming cost V 3 bases and J 9 bases, with 15 bases left between them. The germline gives CDR1 LNHDA, CDR2 SQIVND (reference sequence).

The V gene is TRBV5-1, the J gene TRBJ1-3, with D possibly matching TRBD1 (6 bases). CDR1 and CDR2 (germline): SGHRS, YFSETQ. Trimming pared 1 base from V and 4 bases from J, leaving 9 bases between. This CDR3 has 14 amino acids. CDR3 protein: CASSLTGRGNTIYF. DNA of the CDR3: TGCGCCAGCAGCTTGACAGGGAGAGGAAACACCATATATTTT.

The V and J genes are TRBV4-1 and TRBJ2-7; no reliable D call. This CDR3 has 13 residues. CDR1 is MGHRA, CDR2 YSYEKL, per germline. Trimming took off 0 bases at V and 9 bases at J, with 12 bases between the two ends. CDR3 coding DNA: TGCGCCAGCAGCCAAGAGCGAAGTCCTGTGCAGTACTTC. This codes for CASSQERSPVQYF.

V gene TRBV19 combines with J gene TRBJ2-1; 7 bases are shared with TRBD1. V lost 8 bases to trimming and J lost 5 bases; unmatched junction nucleotides: 12. The CDR3 runs 15 residues. Germline CDR1 and CDR2: LNHDA and SQIVND (reference sequence). CDR3 region: CASSLDRVLNNEQFF. CDR3 DNA sequence: TGTGCCAGTTCCCTTGACAGGGTGTTAAACAATGAGCAGTTCTTC.

A single count supports this clone. V and J are TRBV28 and TRBJ1-5; 7 bases agree with TRBD1. V was pared by 5 bases and J by 8 bases, with 12 bases of the junction left unmatched. Per germline, CDR1 MDHEN and CDR2 SYDVKM. CDR3 length: 15 amino acids. CDR3: CASSLFRGPIEPQHF. The CDR3, as DNA: TGTGCCAGCAGTCTATTTAGGGGGCCGATTGAGCCCCAGCATTTT. Using reference TRBV28 and TRBJ1-5 for the parts outside the CDR3, the full variable domain is DVKVTQSSRYLVKRTGEKVFLECVQDMDHENMFWYRQDPGLGLRLIYFSYDVKMKEKGDIPEGYSVSREKKERFSLILESASTNQTSMYLCASSLFRGPIEPQHFGDGTRLSIL.

The CDR3 sequence is CASSPTSGSDTQYF. The CDR3 DNA sequence: TGCGCCAGCAGCCCCACTAGCGGCTCAGATACGCAGTATTTT. The gene calls are TRBV5-1 and TRBJ2-3; TRBD2 aligns across 8 bases. Looked up from germline, CDR1 is SGHRS and CDR2 is YFSETQ. V shed 4 bases, J shed 4 bases, and the junction held 5 bases outside the gene matches. This CDR3 is built from 14 residues.

The gene calls are TRBV5-4 and TRBJ1-1; D might be TRBD1 (6 bases). The ends were cut back, 3 bases at V and 6 bases at J, with 15 bases in the middle. Per germline, CDR1 SGHNT and CDR2 YYREEE (reference sequence). This CDR3 is built from 14 residues. CDR3 DNA: TGTGCCAGCAGCTCGCAGCCAGGGGAACCTGAAGCTTTCTTT. Its protein is CASSSQPGEPEAFF.

The chain uses TRBV27 and TRBJ1-6; 9 positions match TRBD1. V lost 5 bases to trimming and J lost 0 bases; unmatched junction nucleotides: 14. The CDR3 totals 20 residues. Germline-derived CDR1 and CDR2 are MNHEY and SMNVEV (reference sequence). CDR3 in DNA: TGTGCCAGCAGTCTCCGTCCCGGGACAGGGCGCAACTCCTATAATTCACCCCTCCACTTT. It translates to CASSLRPGTGRNSYNSPLHF.

The chain couples TRBV25-1 to TRBJ2-2; D might be TRBD2 (7 bases). The germline gives CDR1 MGHDK, CDR2 SYGVNS. The CDR3 extends over 16 amino acids. Trimming cost V 1 base and J 4 bases, with 13 bases left between them. This CDR3 reads CASSEWGGLGTGELFF. CDR3 sequence (DNA): TGTGCCAGCAGTGAATGGGGGGGCCTGGGCACCGGGGAGCTGTTTTTT.

This chain connects TRBV2 to TRBJ2-2; a weak D match, TRBD2 (5 bases). There are 14 residues in the CDR3. With 7 bases removed from V and 0 bases from J, the gap between germline ends came to 9 bases. The germline gives CDR1 SNHLY, CDR2 FYNNEI. The CDR3 protein is CASTLEANTGELFF. The CDR3 bases are TGTGCCAGCACCCTGGAGGCGAACACCGGGGAGCTGTTTTTT. Together with reference TRBV2 and TRBJ2-2, the CDR3 gives the full variable domain: EPEVTQTPSHQVTQMGQEVILRCVPISNHLYFYWYRQILGQKVEFLVSFYNNEISEKSEIFDDQFSVERPDGSNFTLKIRSTKLEDSAMYFCASTLEANTGELFFGEGSRLTVL.

The V and J genes are TRBV27 and TRBJ2-5; 7 nucleotides align to TRBD1. V was pared by 7 bases and J by 4 bases, with 6 bases of the junction left unmatched. Germline assignment: CDR1 MNHEY and CDR2 SMNVEV (reference sequence). The length of the CDR3 is 13 residues. CDR3 region: CASTSPGGETQYF. The CDR3 bases are TGTGCCAGCACATCCCCAGGGGGAGAGACCCAGTACTTC.

Remarks on this clone: One junction end does not reproduce the germline sequence, and a read error may be involved. The sample holds other DNA sequences that translate to the same CDR3. The chain recombines TRBV6-5 with TRBJ1-1; D is undetermined. CDR3 length: 13 residues. Germline assignment: CDR1 MNHEY and CDR2 SVGAGI. CDR3 residues: CASSLEGNTEAFF. The CDR3 coding sequence is TGTGCTAGCAGTCTAGAGGGGAACACTGAAGCTTTCTTT.

V gene TRBV10-3 combines with J gene TRBJ2-5, with 8 bases that match TRBD2. With V trimmed by 6 bases and J by 7 bases, 13 bases remained unmatched. CDR1 is ENHRY, CDR2 SYGVKD, per germline. The CDR3 covers 15 residues. This chain's CDR3 is CAISDQAGVGATQYF. The CDR3 DNA follows: TGTGCCATCAGCGATCAAGCGGGAGTGGGGGCGACCCAGTACTTC.

This clone has more than one count but fewer than ten. The chain links TRBV10-3 to TRBJ2-5; D may be TRBD2 (6 bases). V lost 2 bases to trimming and J lost 5 bases, with 12 bases between them. This CDR3 has 14 residues. In germline, CDR1 is ENHRY, CDR2 SYGVKD. The DNA of the CDR3 is TGTGCCATCAGTGAGCTAGCGACCGGGGAGACCCAGTACTTC. Translation: CAISELATGETQYF.

This clone was detected only once. The rearrangement links TRBV30 to TRBJ2-1; 8 bases agree with TRBD2. The CDR3 is made up of 15 amino acids. The junction had 11 bases not matched to a gene; V was cut back by 0 bases and J by 10 bases. Germline V lookup: CDR1 GTSNPN, CDR2 SVGIG (reference sequence). The chain's CDR3 is CAWSVVQRELVEQFF. The CDR3 bases are TGTGCCTGGAGTGTTGTCCAGCGGGAGTTGGTCGAGCAGTTCTTC.

This clone was recorded only once. The chain is built from TRBV6-1 and TRBJ2-6; D is undetermined. The germline gives CDR1 MNHNS, CDR2 SASEGT. The CDR3 is made up of 15 amino acids. With 8 bases removed from V and 3 bases from J, the gap between germline ends came to 14 bases. The CDR3 DNA reads TGTGCCAGCTTCTCCCCGGGTCTTGGGGCCAACGTCCTGACTTTC. Its protein product is CASFSPGLGANVLTF.

This clone is a singleton in its sample. This chain connects TRBV6-1 to TRBJ1-1; perhaps TRBD1 as D (6 bases). V dropped 10 bases and J dropped 4 bases, with 19 bases sitting between them. The CDR3 has 14 amino acids. From germline, CDR1 is MNHNS and CDR2 SASEGT. The CDR3 DNA reads as TGTGCCACTTACAGGGTACGTCTTGGCACTGAAGCTTTCTTT. Protein sequence: CATYRVRLGTEAFF.

The V call is TRBV28, the J call TRBJ1-1; 7 positions match TRBD1. V shed 6 bases, J shed 0 bases, and the junction held 1 base outside the gene matches. CDR3 size: 13 residues. Germline CDR1 MDHEN, CDR2 SYDVKM. The CDR3 reads CASRTGMNTEAFF. The DNA of the CDR3 is TGTGCCAGCAGGACAGGGATGAACACTGAAGCTTTCTTT.